The rows below give T cell receptor beta chains drawn from one sample of a study of blood T cell repertoires in COVID-19. Sequencing used immunoSEQ multiplex PCR; TCRdb keeps in-frame clones, though not all of them. The table lists roughly 340,000 clones, 88% of them singletons. Sequenced sample: peripheral blood. The receptor set was obtained from a woman in her seventies with COVID-19, enrolled during active disease. CDR3s include the opening cysteine and the closing phenylalanine or tryptophan. A D gene is named only where the DNA matches it firmly.

v_gene: TRBV18; d_gene: TRBD1; j_gene: TRBJ2-7; CDR3aa: CASSPGTGGNYEQYF; CDR3nt: TGTGCCAGCTCACCGGGGACAGGTGGGAATTACGAGCAGTACTTC
v_gene: TRBV19; d_gene: TRBD1; j_gene: TRBJ1-2; CDR3aa: CASSPSGGFYSNYGYTF; CDR3nt: TGTGCCAGTAGTCCCTCAGGGGGCTTTTACTCTAACTATGGCTACACCTTC
v_gene: TRBV2; d_gene: NA; j_gene: TRBJ2-1; CDR3aa: CASSEAGGPVEQFF; CDR3nt: TGTGCCAGCAGTGAAGCGGGGGGGCCGGTTGAGCAGTTCTTC
v_gene: TRBV14; d_gene: NA; j_gene: TRBJ1-5; CDR3aa: CASSKQGGQPQHF; CDR3nt: TGTGCCAGCAGCAAACAGGGTGGACAGCCCCAGCATTTT
v_gene: TRBV2; d_gene: TRBD2; j_gene: TRBJ2-7; CDR3aa: CASSDSSGGLYEQYF; CDR3nt: TGTGCCAGCAGTGACTCTAGCGGGGGGCTCTACGAGCAGTACTTC
v_gene: TRBV7-2; d_gene: TRBD2; j_gene: TRBJ2-3; CDR3aa: CASSLGSSGGQDTQYF; CDR3nt: TGTGCCAGCAGCTTAGGGTCTAGCGGGGGGCAAGATACGCAGTATTTT
v_gene: TRBV5-1; d_gene: TRBD1; j_gene: TRBJ2-5; CDR3aa: CASSHQGVQETQYF; CDR3nt: TGCGCCAGCAGCCACCAGGGGGTTCAAGAGACCCAGTACTTC
v_gene: TRBV28; d_gene: TRBD1; j_gene: TRBJ2-3; CDR3aa: CASSRTGVDTDTQYF; CDR3nt: TGTGCCAGCAGTCGTACAGGGGTGGATACAGATACGCAGTATTTT
v_gene: TRBV11-2; d_gene: NA; j_gene: TRBJ1-1; CDR3aa: CASSLRGGNTEAFF; CDR3nt: TGTGCCAGCAGCTTACGGGGGGGGAACACTGAAGCTTTCTTT
v_gene: TRBV4-3; d_gene: TRBD1; j_gene: TRBJ1-5; CDR3aa: CASSLGTGTGYQPQHF; CDR3nt: TGCGCCAGCAGCCTGGGAACCGGGACAGGTTATCAGCCCCAGCATTTT
v_gene: TRBV29-1; d_gene: NA; j_gene: TRBJ1-1; CDR3aa: CSVGAERRAFF; CDR3nt: TGCAGCGTTGGAGCCGAACGCCGAGCTTTCTTT
v_gene: TRBV9; d_gene: TRBD1; j_gene: TRBJ1-2; CDR3aa: CASSVDTGESYGYTF; CDR3nt: TGTGCCAGCAGCGTAGATACAGGGGAGAGCTATGGCTACACCTTC
v_gene: TRBV6-2/TRBV6-3; d_gene: NA; j_gene: TRBJ1-1; CDR3aa: CASSYSGRGTEAFF; CDR3nt: TGTGCCAGCAGTTACTCGGGGAGGGGCACTGAAGCTTTCTTT
v_gene: TRBV15; d_gene: TRBD2; j_gene: TRBJ2-1; CDR3aa: CATSRDRGDEQFF; CDR3nt: TGTGCCACCAGCAGAGATCGGGGGGATGAGCAGTTCTTC
v_gene: TRBV6-2/TRBV6-3; d_gene: NA; j_gene: TRBJ1-4; CDR3aa: CASSDHTGPSFEKLFF; CDR3nt: TGTGCCAGCAGTGACCATACAGGACCGTCCTTCGAAAAACTGTTTTTT
v_gene: TRBV10-3; d_gene: TRBD2; j_gene: TRBJ2-1; CDR3aa: CAITRRGGHNEQFF; CDR3nt: TGTGCCATCACTCGCCGGGGGGGCCACAATGAGCAGTTCTTC
v_gene: TRBV6-6; d_gene: TRBD1; j_gene: TRBJ1-3; CDR3aa: CASRTGGFTGNTIYF; CDR3nt: TGTGCCAGCCGGACAGGGGGCTTCACTGGAAACACCATATATTTT